The clone carrying this TCR beta chain has a handful of counts. Its antigen remains unknown. In TCRdb, the reads were re-called with MiXCR into one record per CDR3 protein. Seen here are some 350,000 distinct CDR3 sequences, around a sixth observed once, and the top ten hold around 10%. This specimen comes from a study of T cell repertoires in cytomegalovirus infection. Across the whole study: Public TCR beta signatures provided an indication of both CMV infection and a matching HLA type.

Whole-study results and caveats: Dominant in the ex vivo response were TCR beta clonotypes restricted by HLA-C and specific for CMV. Cumulative public TCR beta family frequency identified carriers of CMV plus the relevant HLA.

CDR1 and CDR2 from the germline V gene are LGHNA and YNFKEQ. The CDR3 totals 17 residues. Trimming at V came to 1 base and at J to 2 bases, leaving 9 bases not matched to a gene. The receptor's source is a human donor in good health (CMV status not recorded). Some clones in this sample may be carry-over from other donors' samples. Sequences were obtained from PBMCs. The V call is TRBV4-2, the J call TRBJ2-3, with 7 bases that match TRBD2. CDR3 amino acids: CASSQAVGGDLTDTQYF. The CDR3 nucleotides read TGTGCCAGCAGCCAAGCGGTTGGGGGGGACCTCACAGATACGCAGTATTTT.